The present T cell receptor (beta chain) was sequenced within a study of T cell repertoires in cytomegalovirus infection. At the level of the study: TCR beta signatures that were public indicated CMV infection and matching HLA type. Whole-study results and caveats: The ex vivo response was dominated by HLA-C-restricted CMV-specific TCR beta clonotypes.

This clonotype has just a few counts. Its antigen is still unknown. TCRdb reprocessed the reads with MiXCR, giving one entry per CDR3 protein. Of fewer than 900,000 distinct CDR3 sequences listed, almost 30% are singletons. This CDR3 region has 13 residues. CDR1 and CDR2 from the germline V gene are SEHNR and FQNEAQ (reference sequence). Trimming pared 11 bases from V and 6 bases from J, leaving 19 bases between. The input for sequencing was cultured CD8+ T cells from PBMCs, taken from culture after CMV antigen stimulation. The rearrangement links TRBV7-9 to TRBJ1-1; D is uncertain. The sequence came from a human donor in good health (CMV status not recorded). Some clones in this sample may be carry-over from other donors' samples. CDR3 DNA sequence: TGTGCCCTGACCGAGGTTCCCGAAGCTGAAGCTTTCTTT. This codes for CALTEVPEAEAFF.